A single T cell receptor beta chain is shown here with its context. As defined, naive CD8 cells were CD45RO-negative and positively selected for CCR7, with terminally differentiated effector memory CD45RA+ cells excluded. V was trimmed by 3 bases and J by 6 bases, leaving 15 bases between them. Germline V CDR1 and CDR2: MGHRA, YSYEKL. This CDR3 region has 15 residues. Assay used: immunoSEQ multiplex PCR; TCRdb lists only in-frame clones, some missing. In the table there are roughly 650,000 clones, approximately 96% of which are singletons. This entry comes from a study of shared clonotypes between healthy human individuals.

The source of this sequence is a woman aged 25 to 39 in good health. Specimen: naive CD8+ T cells sorted from blood. J is TRBJ2-1 and V is TRBV4-1; D is undetermined. This CDR3 reads CASSQWVSISNEQFF. Here the CDR3 DNA reads TGCGCCAGCAGCCAGTGGGTCAGTATATCCAATGAGCAGTTCTTC.